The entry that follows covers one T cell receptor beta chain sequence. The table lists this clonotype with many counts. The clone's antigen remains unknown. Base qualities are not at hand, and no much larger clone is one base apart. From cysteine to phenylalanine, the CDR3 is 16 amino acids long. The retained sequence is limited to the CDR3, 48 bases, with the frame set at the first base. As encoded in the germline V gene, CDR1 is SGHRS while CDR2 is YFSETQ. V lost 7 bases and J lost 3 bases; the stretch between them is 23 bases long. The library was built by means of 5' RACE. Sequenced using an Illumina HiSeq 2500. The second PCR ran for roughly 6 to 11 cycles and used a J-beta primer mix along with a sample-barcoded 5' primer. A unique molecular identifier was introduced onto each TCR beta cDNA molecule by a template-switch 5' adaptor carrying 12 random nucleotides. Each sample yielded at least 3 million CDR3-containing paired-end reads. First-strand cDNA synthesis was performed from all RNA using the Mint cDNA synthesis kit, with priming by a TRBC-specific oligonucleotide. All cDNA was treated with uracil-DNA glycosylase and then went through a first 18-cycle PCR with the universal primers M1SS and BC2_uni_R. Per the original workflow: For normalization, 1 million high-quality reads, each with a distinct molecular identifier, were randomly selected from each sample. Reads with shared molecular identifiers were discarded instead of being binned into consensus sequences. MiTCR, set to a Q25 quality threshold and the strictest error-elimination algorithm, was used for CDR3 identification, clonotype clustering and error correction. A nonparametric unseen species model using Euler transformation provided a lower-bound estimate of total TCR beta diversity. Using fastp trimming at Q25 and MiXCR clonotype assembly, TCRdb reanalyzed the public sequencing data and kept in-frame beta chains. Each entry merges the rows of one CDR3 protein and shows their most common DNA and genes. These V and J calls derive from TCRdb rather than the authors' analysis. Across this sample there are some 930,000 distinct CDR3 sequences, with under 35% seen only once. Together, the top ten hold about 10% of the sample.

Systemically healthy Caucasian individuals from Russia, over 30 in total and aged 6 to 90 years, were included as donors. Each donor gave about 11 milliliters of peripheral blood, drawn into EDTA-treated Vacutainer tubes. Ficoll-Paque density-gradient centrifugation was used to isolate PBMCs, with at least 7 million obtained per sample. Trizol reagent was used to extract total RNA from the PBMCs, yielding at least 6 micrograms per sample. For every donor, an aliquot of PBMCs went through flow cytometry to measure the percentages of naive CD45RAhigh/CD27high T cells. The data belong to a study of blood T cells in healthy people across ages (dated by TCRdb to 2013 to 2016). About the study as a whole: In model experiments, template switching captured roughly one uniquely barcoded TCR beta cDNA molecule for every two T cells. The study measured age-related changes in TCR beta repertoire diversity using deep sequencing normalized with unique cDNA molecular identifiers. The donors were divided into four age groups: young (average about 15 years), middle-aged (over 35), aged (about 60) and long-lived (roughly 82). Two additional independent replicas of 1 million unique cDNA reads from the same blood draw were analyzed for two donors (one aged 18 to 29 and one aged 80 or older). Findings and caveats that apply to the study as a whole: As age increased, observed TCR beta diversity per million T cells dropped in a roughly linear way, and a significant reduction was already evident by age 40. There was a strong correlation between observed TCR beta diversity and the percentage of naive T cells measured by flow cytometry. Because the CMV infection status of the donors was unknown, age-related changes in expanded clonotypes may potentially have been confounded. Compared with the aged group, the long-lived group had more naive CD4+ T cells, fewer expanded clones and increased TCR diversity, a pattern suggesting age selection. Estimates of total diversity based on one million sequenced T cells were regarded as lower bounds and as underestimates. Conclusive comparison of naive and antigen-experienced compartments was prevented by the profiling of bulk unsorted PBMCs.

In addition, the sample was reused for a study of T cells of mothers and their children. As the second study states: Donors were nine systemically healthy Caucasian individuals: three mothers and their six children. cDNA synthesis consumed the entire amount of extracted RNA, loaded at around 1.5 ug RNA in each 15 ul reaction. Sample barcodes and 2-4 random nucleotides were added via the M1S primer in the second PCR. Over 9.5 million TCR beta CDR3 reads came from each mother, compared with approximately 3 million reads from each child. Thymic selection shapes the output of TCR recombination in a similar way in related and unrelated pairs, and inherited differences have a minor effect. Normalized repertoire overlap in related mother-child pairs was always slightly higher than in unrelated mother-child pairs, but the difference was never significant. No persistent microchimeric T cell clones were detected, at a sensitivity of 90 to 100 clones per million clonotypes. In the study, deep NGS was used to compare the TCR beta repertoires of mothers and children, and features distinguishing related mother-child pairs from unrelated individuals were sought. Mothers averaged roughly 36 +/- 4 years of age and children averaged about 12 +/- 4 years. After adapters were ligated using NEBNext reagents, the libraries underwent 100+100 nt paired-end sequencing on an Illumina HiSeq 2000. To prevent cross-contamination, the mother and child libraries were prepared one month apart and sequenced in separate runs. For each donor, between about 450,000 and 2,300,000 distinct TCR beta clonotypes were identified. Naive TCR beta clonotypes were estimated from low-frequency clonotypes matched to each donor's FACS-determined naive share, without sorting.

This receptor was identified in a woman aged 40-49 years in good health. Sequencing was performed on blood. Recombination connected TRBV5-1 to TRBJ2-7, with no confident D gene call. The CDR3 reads CASGPAIDGGIYEQYF. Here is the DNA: TGCGCCAGCGGGCCTGCCATCGATGGCGGAATCTACGAGCAGTACTTC. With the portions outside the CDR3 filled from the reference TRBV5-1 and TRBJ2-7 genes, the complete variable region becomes KAGVTQTPRYLIKTRGQQVTLSCSPISGHRSVSWYQQTPGQGLQFLFEYFSETQRNKGNFPGRFSGRQFSNSRSEMNVSTLELGDSALYLCASGPAIDGGIYEQYFGPGTRLTVT.